This passage covers 30 T cell receptor beta chains from one sample sequenced in a study of OX40 agonist ivuxolimab in advanced cancers. The receptor library was made with the immunoSEQ multiplex PCR assay. Sourced from immuneACCESS, this table was stored by TCRdb with only in-frame sequences that have V and J called. A share of the clones is absent; for the studies checked, an unresolved V gene accounts for under half, and the remainder has no known explanation. This sample holds fewer than 65,000 clones; 80% to 90% were observed only once. In total, the top ten clones hold over 1.1% of the sample. Sequencing was performed on CD4+ or CD8+ T cells sorted from blood, taken in a trial of the OX40 agonist ivuxolimab. Receptor source: an adult with an advanced solid tumor such as melanoma, head and neck, liver or kidney cancer.

The chain combines TRBV14 with TRBJ2-5, with 7 bases lining up with TRBD1. The CDR3 has 15 amino acids. The V gene's germline CDR1 is SGHDN and CDR2 FVKESK. V lost 1 base, J lost 4 bases, and 6 bases stayed unmatched. The CDR3 DNA sequence: TGTGCCAGCAGCCAAGCATTGACAGGGCGAGAGACCCAGTACTTC. It yields the protein CASSQALTGRETQYF.

The chain combines TRBV5-5 with TRBJ1-5; D possibly corresponds to TRBD1 (6 bases). Germline assignment: CDR1 SGHKS and CDR2 YYEKEE (reference sequence). The CDR3 loop spans 20 amino acids. The ends were cut back, 4 bases at V and 4 bases at J, with 30 bases in the middle. The CDR3 DNA reads TGTGCCAGCAGCCCGACATCGGACAGCGTCGAGCAATATAGAAATCAGCCCCAGCATTTT. This translates into CASSPTSDSVEQYRNQPQHF.

CDR3 sequence: CASSITQNTEAFF. The CDR3 DNA sequence: TGTGCCAGTAGTATAACCCAGAACACTGAAGCTTTCTTT. The V gene is TRBV19, the J gene TRBJ1-1; D not resolved. Germline V gene lookup returns CDR1 LNHDA and CDR2 SQIVND (reference sequence). The germline V and J ends were trimmed by 2 bases and 1 base, with 5 bases remaining between them. This CDR3 has 13 amino acids.

This chain links TRBV6-5 with TRBJ2-7; possible D gene TRBD1, 6 bases. V shed 4 bases and J shed 3 bases, with 16 bases lying between them. CDR1 and CDR2 (germline): MNHEY, SVGAGI. The CDR3 contains 15 residues. Here the CDR3 reads CASSFRQAPDYEQYF. The DNA for the CDR3 is TGTGCCAGCAGTTTCAGACAGGCCCCCGACTACGAGCAGTACTTC.

The chain's CDR3 is CAWSLSSSGNTIYF. CDR3 bases: TGTGCCTGGAGTCTAAGTAGCTCTGGAAACACCATATATTTT. This chain uses TRBV30 with TRBJ1-3; no clear D. V gave up 2 bases and J gave up 0 bases, with 8 bases separating them. The CDR3 has 14 residues. In germline, CDR1 is GTSNPN, CDR2 SVGIG (reference sequence). Using reference TRBV30 and TRBJ1-3 for the parts outside the CDR3, the full variable domain is SQTIHQWPATLVQPVGSPLSLECTVEGTSNPNLYWYRQAAGRGLQLLFYSVGIGQISSEVPQNLSASRPQDRQFILSSKKLLLSDSGFYLCAWSLSSSGNTIYFGEGSWLTVV.

The sample holds one count of this clone. The V gene is TRBV7-9, the J gene TRBJ1-2; 8 bases fit TRBD1. The ends lost 0 bases at V and 6 bases at J; junction bases unmatched: 6. Germline-derived CDR1 and CDR2 are SEHNR and FQNEAQ (reference sequence). The CDR3 has 15 amino acids. In nucleotides, the CDR3 is TGTGCCAGCAGCTTAGCCTATGCGACAGGGGATGGCTACACCTTC. Translation gives CASSLAYATGDGYTF.

This clone appeared a single time. The chain combines TRBV27 with TRBJ1-6, with 7 bases fitting TRBD1. Germline-derived CDR1 and CDR2 are MNHEY and SMNVEV (reference sequence). V gave up 5 bases and J gave up 5 bases; unmatched junction bases: 3. The CDR3 loop spans 14 amino acids. The CDR3 DNA is TGTGCCAGCAGTGGGGACAGCAATAATTCACCCCTCCACTTT. It specifies CASSGDSNNSPLHF.

The chain couples TRBV19 to TRBJ2-1; D may be TRBD2 (6 bases). The CDR3 runs to 15 residues. Looked up from germline, CDR1 is LNHDA and CDR2 is SQIVND (reference sequence). V was cut by 7 bases and J by 7 bases, with 20 bases left in between. The CDR3 coding sequence is TGTGCCAGTAAATCTATGGAGGGCCGGTCAAATGAGCAGTTCTTC. Translated: CASKSMEGRSNEQFF.

The genes are TRBV5-1 and TRBJ2-7; possible D gene TRBD2, 5 bases. Trimming cost V 2 bases and J 3 bases, with 9 bases left between them. The CDR3 runs to 13 residues. CDR1 and CDR2 from the germline V gene are SGHRS and YFSETQ. The CDR3: CASSLRRGYEQYF. In nucleotides, the CDR3 is TGCGCCAGCAGCTTACGCCGGGGCTACGAGCAGTACTTC.

V and J are TRBV28 and TRBJ1-1; 7 nucleotides align to TRBD1. The length of the CDR3 is 14 residues. V lost 6 bases and J lost 4; bases outside the gene matches: 8. The germline CDR1 and CDR2 sequences are MDHEN and SYDVKM. CDR3 amino acids: CASRQTGSSTEAFF. For the CDR3, the DNA is TGTGCCAGCAGACAGACAGGGTCGAGCACTGAAGCTTTCTTT.

CDR3 sequence reads: CASSEGGQTGGYTF. The CDR3 DNA reads as TGTGCCAGCAGTGAAGGGGGCCAGACGGGAGGCTACACCTTC. This chain links TRBV2 with TRBJ1-2; TRBD1 might be the D (5 bases). From germline, CDR1 is SNHLY and CDR2 FYNNEI. The germline V and J ends were trimmed by 1 base and 8 bases, with 14 bases remaining between them. CDR3 size: 14 residues.

V usage is TRBV9 and J usage is TRBJ2-5; tentative D call: TRBD1 (6 bases). The CDR3 contains 13 residues. Trimming cost V 1 base and J 2 bases, with 6 bases left between them. Germline CDR1 is SGDLS and CDR2 is YYNGEE. The CDR3 region is CASSVTGQETQYF. CDR3 coding DNA: TGTGCCAGCAGCGTAACAGGGCAAGAGACCCAGTACTTC.

The chain is built from TRBV19 and TRBJ2-3, with 8 bases that match TRBD2. Germline assignment: CDR1 LNHDA and CDR2 SQIVND (reference sequence). Unmatched junction bases numbered 7, after V lost 7 bases and J lost 4 bases. The CDR3 loop spans 14 amino acids. The chain's CDR3 is CASTLGGASDTQYF. The CDR3 DNA sequence: TGTGCCAGTACCCTCGGGGGGGCCTCAGATACGCAGTATTTT.

The chain is built from TRBV11-2 and TRBJ1-2, with D maybe TRBD1 (5 bases). Trimming removed 6 bases at V and 0 bases at J, with 11 bases between. The CDR3 has 14 amino acids. The germline CDR1 and CDR2 sequences are SGHAT and FQNNGV. The CDR3 here is CASRDDSSNYGYTF. In DNA, the CDR3 is TGTGCCAGCAGGGACGACAGCTCTAACTATGGCTACACCTTC. The variable domain in full, completed from reference TRBV11-2 and TRBJ1-2, reads EAGVAQSPRYKIIEKRQSVAFWCNPISGHATLYWYQQILGQGPKLLIQFQNNGVVDDSQLPKDRFSAERLKGVDSTLKIQPAKLEDSAVYLCASRDDSSNYGYTFGSGTRLTVV.

The rearrangement joins TRBV30 to TRBJ1-2; D not resolved. V gave up 2 bases and J gave up 8 bases, with 15 bases separating them. The germline V gene has CDR1 GTSNPN and CDR2 SVGIG (reference sequence). The CDR3 has 13 residues. The DNA of the CDR3 is TGTGCCTGGAGTCCCCAGGTAGAGGGCGGCTACACCTTC. Amino acid sequence: CAWSPQVEGGYTF.

V and J are TRBV10-1 and TRBJ2-7; D not resolved. CDR1 and CDR2 (germline): WNHNN, SYGVQD (reference sequence). Trimming stripped 3 bases from V and 2 bases from J, with 5 bases between. The CDR3 covers 12 residues. The CDR3 DNA is TGCGCCAGCAGTGAAGGGACCTACGAGCAGTACTTC. This gives the protein CASSEGTYEQYF.

The V call is TRBV5-4, the J call TRBJ2-3, with TRBD2 matching 7 bases. Looked up from germline, CDR1 is SGHNT and CDR2 is YYREEE (reference sequence). The CDR3 length is 15 residues. V trimming: 4 bases; J trimming: 0 bases; junction bases outside the gene matches: 5. The CDR3 sequence: CASSLDGGSTDTQYF. The CDR3 nucleotides are TGTGCCAGCAGCCTAGACGGGGGGAGCACAGATACGCAGTATTTT.

The chain is built from TRBV28 and TRBJ2-4; perhaps D is TRBD1 or TRBD2 (5 bases each). The CDR3 covers 13 residues. Trimming cost V 5 bases and J 8 bases, with 13 bases left between them. Germline V gene sequence: CDR1 MDHEN, CDR2 SYDVKM. Here the CDR3 reads CASSGALGDIQYF. CDR3 sequence (DNA): TGTGCCAGCAGTGGGGCCCTCGGGGACATTCAGTACTTC.

This clone occurred once. The chain has TRBV2 and TRBJ2-7, with unresolved D. Looked up from germline, CDR1 is SNHLY and CDR2 is FYNNEI. V lost 6 bases to trimming and J lost 3 bases, with 12 bases between them. CDR3 size: 13 residues. CDR3 sequence reads: CASSLRAFYEQYF. The CDR3 DNA reads as TGTGCCAGCAGCCTCCGGGCCTTCTACGAGCAGTACTTC.

This sequence joins TRBV30 and TRBJ2-5; D could derive from TRBD1 or TRBD2 (6 bases each). CDR3 size: 11 residues. The germline V and J ends were trimmed by 5 bases and 5 bases, with 9 bases remaining between them. From germline, CDR1 is GTSNPN and CDR2 SVGIG (reference sequence). CDR3: CAWAGGETQYF. The CDR3, as DNA: TGTGCCTGGGCCGGGGGCGAGACCCAGTACTTC.

The V gene is TRBV5-1, the J gene TRBJ1-4; D gene unclear. The CDR3 is 14 residues long. Trimming stripped 1 base from V and 8 bases from J, with 12 bases between. Germline V CDR1 and CDR2: SGHRS, YFSETQ. The CDR3 protein is CASSLNPPREKLFF. The CDR3 DNA reads TGCGCCAGCAGCTTGAATCCCCCCAGGGAAAAACTGTTTTTT.

This clone was recorded once. The rearrangement uses TRBV7-9 and TRBJ2-7; no firm D call. The CDR3 is made up of 16 amino acids. In germline, CDR1 is SEHNR, CDR2 FQNEAQ (reference sequence). Trimming removed 5 bases from V and 4 bases from J, with 21 bases in between. CDR3 nucleotide sequence: TGTGCCAGCAGCACGCAGGACGGAATGCACCATTACGAGCAGTACTTC. Amino acid sequence: CASSTQDGMHHYEQYF.

As concerns this clone: One end of the junction fails to match germline, which may point to a read error. The chain recombines TRBV7-7 with TRBJ2-2; tentatively, D is TRBD2 (5 bases). This CDR3 spans 13 amino acids. Germline V gene lookup returns CDR1 SSHAT and CDR2 FNYEAQ (reference sequence). The CDR3 DNA sequence: TGTGCTAGCAGCTTAGGGAGAACCGGGGAGCTGTTTTTT. This codes for CASSLGRTGELFF.

This chain connects TRBV5-1 to TRBJ2-5; D is ambiguous. The V gene's germline CDR1 is SGHRS and CDR2 YFSETQ. The V gene lost 0 bases and the J gene lost 4 bases, with 7 bases spanning the gap. This CDR3 has 13 residues. CDR3 sequence: CASSLVFLETQYF. CDR3 nucleotides: TGCGCCAGCAGCTTGGTTTTTTTAGAGACCCAGTACTTC. The complete variable domain, with remaining parts taken from reference TRBV5-1 and TRBJ2-5, reads KAGVTQTPRYLIKTRGQQVTLSCSPISGHRSVSWYQQTPGQGLQFLFEYFSETQRNKGNFPGRFSGRQFSNSRSEMNVSTLELGDSALYLCASSLVFLETQYFGPGTRLLVL.

V is TRBV28 and J is TRBJ1-4; D unresolved. The CDR3 contains 12 residues. V lost 1 base and J 8 bases, leaving 5 bases between the germline ends. Germline V gives CDR1 MDHEN, CDR2 SYDVKM. Written as DNA, the CDR3 is TGTGCCAGCAGTTTATCTGACGAAAAACTGTTTTTT. It encodes CASSLSDEKLFF.

The CDR3 sequence is CASSSGTSGVLYF. The DNA for the CDR3 is TGTGCCAGCAGCTCAGGGACTAGCGGGGTACTATACTTC. This rearrangement joins TRBV9 to TRBJ2-7; TRBD2 matches 13 bases. The CDR3 loop spans 13 amino acids. Trimming took 4 bases from V and 13 from J; bases not matched to a gene: 8. Germline CDR1 and CDR2: SGDLS and YYNGEE.

The chain has TRBV10-3 and TRBJ2-3; TRBD2 is a possible D gene (6 bases). Per the germline V gene, CDR1 is ENHRY and CDR2 is SYGVKD. This CDR3 has 15 amino acids. Deletions cut 3 bases from V and 2 bases from J, with 12 bases between. The CDR3 DNA follows: TGTGCCATCAGTGACGGGGGACGGGACACAGATACGCAGTATTTT. It specifies CAISDGGRDTDTQYF.

This sequence joins TRBV6-1 and TRBJ1-3; no reliable D call. Germline V gene data show CDR1 as MNHNS and CDR2 as SASEGT. Trimming shortened V by 4 bases and J by 3 bases, and 10 bases separated the two germline ends. CDR3 length: 14 residues. The CDR3 region has the DNA TGTGCCAGCAGTGGAGCCAGTCGTGGAAACACCATATATTTT. Amino acid sequence: CASSGASRGNTIYF.

This chain connects TRBV19 to TRBJ1-5, with TRBD1 matching 7 bases. The germline V gene encodes CDR1 LNHDA and CDR2 SQIVND (reference sequence). V lost 4 bases, J lost 6 bases, and 9 bases stayed unmatched. This CDR3 is 15 amino acids long. Here the CDR3 reads CASSTIDRVGQPQHF. CDR3 DNA: TGTGCCAGTAGTACAATAGACAGGGTGGGTCAGCCCCAGCATTTT.

This clone has just one count. The chain joins TRBV6-1 to TRBJ2-3, with D perhaps TRBD2 (5 bases). The CDR3 totals 12 residues. CDR1 is MNHNS, CDR2 SASEGT, per germline. V shed 3 bases and J shed 7 bases, with 8 bases lying between them. As DNA, the CDR3 is TGTGCCAGCAGTGAGTCCGGGAATACGCAGTATTTT. This translates into CASSESGNTQYF.